This is a list of T cell receptor beta chains from one sample in a study of CD8 T cells in Susac syndrome. TCRdb called the immunoSEQ multiplex PCR reads again in MiXCR, with one record for every CDR3 protein. Of 210,000 or so distinct CDR3 sequences listed, about 90% are singletons. Sequenced material: CD8+ T cells from PBMCs. These receptors all come from a human donor with multiple sclerosis. The CDR3 runs from the conserved cysteine through the conserved F or W. A D gene is named only where the DNA matches it firmly. Part of the rows lack a size; the others show once, few, many or a class for expanded clones.

TGCGCCAGCAGCCAACCGGTAGCGGGGACGACAGATACGCAGTATTTT,CASSQPVAGTTDTQYF,TRBD2,.,TRBJ2-3,TRBV4-1
TGTGCCAGCAGTGATTCGCAGGGCAGCACAGATACGCAGTATTTT,CASSDSQGSTDTQYF,.,.,TRBJ2-3,TRBV2
TGTGCCAGCAGCGCCCGGGTGTGGGGTACCACAGATACGCAGTATTTT,CASSARVWGTTDTQYF,.,.,TRBJ2-3,TRBV6-1
TGTGCCAGCGCCCCGATTGGACAGGGGGGTTACGAGCAGTACTTC,CASAPIGQGGYEQYF,TRBD1,.,TRBJ2-7,TRBV6-1
TGTGCCTGGGGTCTGTGGTCACATCAGCCCCAGCATTTT,CAWGLWSHQPQHF,.,.,TRBJ1-5,TRBV30
TGCGCCAGCAGCCCCTCCGGGGGAACTAATGAAAAACTGTTTTTT,CASSPSGGTNEKLFF,.,once,TRBJ1-4,TRBV4-3
TGTGCCAGCAGTTCTGAAGTCCGGGAGGTCGAGCAGTACTTC,CASSSEVREVEQYF,TRBD2,.,TRBJ2-7,TRBV6-2/TRBV6-3
TGTGCCAGCAGCGGTGGGGAGAGCAATCAGCCCCAGCATTTT,CASSGGESNQPQHF,.,.,TRBJ1-5,TRBV9
TGTGCCAGCAGTTCGGGTGTCGCTGAAGCTTTCTTT,CASSSGVAEAFF,.,.,TRBJ1-1,TRBV12-3/TRBV12-4
TGTGCCAGCAGTTCCGGGCAGTTTCAAGAGACCCAGTACTTC,CASSSGQFQETQYF,.,.,TRBJ2-5,TRBV12-3/TRBV12-4
TGTGCCAATAACCGACCCCGGCCCACCGGGGAGCTGTTTTTT,CANNRPRPTGELFF,.,.,TRBJ2-2,TRBV27
TGTGCCAGCAGCTTGGTGATGGTGGTCCCTGGGGCCAACGTCCTGACTTTC,CASSLVMVVPGANVLTF,.,.,TRBJ2-6,TRBV5-4
TGTGCCAGCAGCGACGGGACTAGCGGATTTACCGGGGAGCTGTTTTTT,CASSDGTSGFTGELFF,TRBD2,.,TRBJ2-2,TRBV5-4
TGTGCCAGCAGTGAATTTCAACAGGCCGGAGAAGCTTTCTTT,CASSEFQQAGEAFF,.,.,TRBJ1-1,TRBV25-1
TGTGCCAGCAGCGCTCAGGACAGTCTGTCCTACAATGAGCAGTTCTTC,CASSAQDSLSYNEQFF,.,.,TRBJ2-1,TRBV9
TGTGCCAGCAGTCTTAGCCCCGGGGAGCTGCTTTTT,CASSLSPGELLF,.,.,TRBJ2-2,TRBV25-1
TGTGCCAGCAGCCCCCACCCCGGGGAGCAGTTCTTC,CASSPHPGEQFF,.,.,TRBJ2-1,TRBV9
TGTGCCTGGAGATATGGGGTATTGGGTGAGCAGTTCTTC,CAWRYGVLGEQFF,.,.,TRBJ2-1,TRBV30
TGTGCCAGCAGTTCTGAAGGACTAGCTAACTATGGCTACACCTTC,CASSSEGLANYGYTF,.,.,TRBJ1-2,TRBV27